The subject of this entry is one TCR beta chain. Its antigen is currently unknown. The data stem from a study of cytomegalovirus exposure and HLA in healthy donors. Study findings and constraints: For presence/absence analyses, sequencing depth was assumed to be roughly uniform across donors.

Every donor was a healthy person donating bone marrow. This PCR relied on a set of 60 Vbeta primers and 13 Jbeta primers. Repertoires were generated with immunoSEQ multiplex PCR, while TCRdb's copy carries only in-frame clones and drops some. The table shows approximately 170,000 clones, with about 80% occurring only once. This CDR3 comprises 17 residues. Germline CDR1 LGHNA, CDR2 YSLEER. The V and J ends lost 4 bases and 2 bases, in that order; junction bases with no gene match: 10. The sequenced sample was PBMCs. This sequence originates from a woman aged 25 to 39 in good health and CMV-seropositive. This chain links TRBV4-3 with TRBJ2-7; TRBD2 matches at 11 bases. The CDR3 DNA reads as TGCGCCAGCAGCCTCTTGCACACTAGCGGGGGAACCTACGAGCAGTACTTC. Translation gives CASSLLHTSGGTYEQYF.